This is a list of T cell receptor beta chains from one sample in a study of shared clonotypes between healthy human individuals. Sequencing used immunoSEQ multiplex PCR; TCRdb keeps in-frame clones, though not all of them. The table lists around 2.3 million clones, nearly 97% of them singletons. The sample comprised naive CD4+ T cells sorted from blood. These receptor sequences come from a man aged 18 to 35 in good health. Each CDR3 is given with its conserved first and last residue. D genes are given only for firm matches. The size of a clone is reported for some rows only, either as once, few or many, or as a class for expanded clones.

d_call	clone_size	v_call	j_call	cdr3_nt	cdr3_aa
-	-	TRBV5-1	TRBJ2-5	TGCGCCAGCAGGAAGGGGGAAGAGACCCAGTACTTC	CASRKGEETQYF
TRBD2	-	TRBV19	TRBJ2-5	TGTGCCAGTAGTCCAGGGACTAGCGGGAGTAAAGAGACCCAGTACTTC	CASSPGTSGSKETQYF
-	-	TRBV6-1	TRBJ1-5	TGTGCCAGCAGTGGGGGGGACCTGCCCCAGCATTTT	CASSGGDLPQHF
-	-	TRBV21-1	TRBJ1-2	TGTGCCAGCAGCAAATGGTCTCGGGACGGCTACACCTTC	CASSKWSRDGYTF
TRBD1	-	TRBV19	TRBJ1-6	TGTGCCAGTAGTAAAGCGGGACAGGGTCCTTCACCCCTCCACTTT	CASSKAGQGPSPLHF
TRBD1	-	TRBV2	TRBJ1-1	TGTGCCAGCAGGGTACAGGGGATTAACACTGAAGCTTTCTTT	CASRVQGINTEAFF
TRBD2	-	TRBV2	TRBJ2-1	TGTGCCAGCAGTGAAGAACTGGGTCGCGGGGGACTGTACAATGAGCAGTTCTTC	CASSEELGRGGLYNEQFF
-	once	TRBV4-1	TRBJ2-3	TGCGCCAGCAGCCAAGGGACAGTAGTATCAGATACGCAGTATTTT	CASSQGTVVSDTQYF
-	-	TRBV5-1	TRBJ1-6	TGCGCCAGCAGCTTGGTAGGGGACCTCTCCTATAATTCACCCCTCCACTTT	CASSLVGDLSYNSPLHF
-	-	TRBV5-4	TRBJ2-7	TGTGCCAGCAGCCGAAGTGGAGGCGGGTCATACGAGCAGTACTTC	CASSRSGGGSYEQYF
-	few	TRBV9	TRBJ1-5	TGTGCCAGCAGCGTAGGGGGCGGGGTGCCCCAGCATTTT	CASSVGGGVPQHF
TRBD2	-	TRBV7-2	TRBJ2-7	TGTGCCAGCAGCTTAGCGAACATAGCGGGGGGACCCAATTCCTACGAGCAGTACTTC	CASSLANIAGGPNSYEQYF
-	-	TRBV5-1	TRBJ2-3	TGCGCCAGCCGTGAGGACGGCTTGAGCACAGATACGCAGTATTTT	CASREDGLSTDTQYF
-	-	TRBV6-6	TRBJ1-4	TGTGCCAGCAGTTACGGATCGGGGAATAATGAAAAACTGTTTTTT	CASSYGSGNNEKLFF
-	-	TRBV6-6	TRBJ1-2	TGTGCCAGCAGTCAGCAGGGAGATGAGATTGGCTACACCTTC	CASSQQGDEIGYTF
TRBD2	once	TRBV27	TRBJ2-1	TGTGCCAGCACCGACCTGGGACTAGCGGGTTACAATGAGCAGTTCTTC	CASTDLGLAGYNEQFF
-	-	TRBV5-8	TRBJ1-6	TGTGCCAGCAACCCAGGGATATTCAATTCACCCCTCCACTTT	CASNPGIFNSPLHF
TRBD2	-	TRBV5-1	TRBJ2-7	TGCGCCAGCAGCCCGCGGACTAGCGGGCCCTACGAGCAGTACTTC	CASSPRTSGPYEQYF
-	-	TRBV5-3	TRBJ1-2	TGTGCCAGAAGCCCAGGGATTGCTAACTATGGCTACACCTTC	CARSPGIANYGYTF
-	-	TRBV6-5	TRBJ1-1	TGTGCCAGCAGTTACGCGCGGGACACTGAAGCTTTCTTT	CASSYARDTEAFF
-	-	TRBV2	TRBJ2-5	TGTGCCAGCAGTGCGGGCAGGGTCCAAGAGACCCAGTACTTC	CASSAGRVQETQYF
TRBD2	-	TRBV6-1	TRBJ2-2	TGTGCCAGCAGTGGATACCCTCAAGCGGGGTTGGGTACGATCGCCGGGGAGCTGTTTTTT	CASSGYPQAGLGTIAGELFF
-	-	TRBV5-4	TRBJ2-7	TGTGCCAGCAGCTTGGGGGCCAGGGTAACCTCCGAGCAGTACTTC	CASSLGARVTSEQYF
-	-	TRBV6-1	TRBJ2-7	TGTGCCAGCAGTGACCCGTTCAGGTACGAGCAGTACTTC	CASSDPFRYEQYF
-	-	TRBV28	TRBJ1-2	TGTGCCAGCAAGGGGGATTTCTATGGCTACACCTTC	CASKGDFYGYTF
TRBD1	-	TRBV14	TRBJ2-7	TGTGCCAGCAGCCAACAGGGGGCCTACGAGCAGTACTTC	CASSQQGAYEQYF
-	-	TRBV5-1	TRBJ1-3	TGCGCCAGCAGCTCGGGGGGTGGAAACACCATATATTTT	CASSSGGGNTIYF
-	-	TRBV20-1	TRBJ1-1	TGCAGTGCCAACAGGGAGAAACAAGCTTTCTTT	CSANREKQAFF
TRBD1	-	TRBV6-5	TRBJ1-2	TGTGCCAGCAGTTATAAGGGACAGGGGGCATATGGCTACACCTTC	CASSYKGQGAYGYTF
-	-	TRBV4-1	TRBJ2-7	TGCGCCAGCAGCCAAGGACAGCTCTACGAGCAGTACTTC	CASSQGQLYEQYF
-	-	TRBV2	TRBJ2-7	TGTGCCAGCAGTACCGGGATCTCCTACGAGCAGTACTTC	CASSTGISYEQYF
-	-	TRBV5-5	TRBJ1-2	TGTGCCAGCAGCGGCGATTTGTCGGGGTCCCACGGCTACACCTTC	CASSGDLSGSHGYTF
-	-	TRBV7-8	TRBJ2-5	TGTGCCAGCAGCTTTGGGTTCCAAGAGACCCAGTACTTC	CASSFGFQETQYF
TRBD1	-	TRBV2	TRBJ2-2	TGTGCCAGCAGATTCTTGACAGGGGGGCACGGGGAGCTGTTTTTT	CASRFLTGGHGELFF
-	-	TRBV5-1	TRBJ2-3	TGCGCCAGCAGCCCCCAAGAGGCCACAGATACGCAGTATTTT	CASSPQEATDTQYF
-	-	TRBV2	TRBJ2-7	TGTGCCAGCCAACAGGTCTGGAGTTCCTACGAGCAGTACTTC	CASQQVWSSYEQYF
-	-	TRBV6-5	TRBJ1-5	TGTGCCAGCAGAAGTAGTGGGAGGGCTCAGCCCCAGCATTTT	CASRSSGRAQPQHF
-	-	TRBV6-6	TRBJ2-1	TGTGCCAGCAGTTACGGCAGGGAGGTCGATGAGCAGTTCTTC	CASSYGREVDEQFF
-	-	TRBV18	TRBJ1-1	TGTGCCAGCTCACCACAAACCCCAGGGGTCACTGAAGCTTTCTTT	CASSPQTPGVTEAFF
-	-	TRBV19	TRBJ2-2	TGTGCCAGTAGTATAGCGTCAAGGGTTACCGGGGAGCTGTTTTTT	CASSIASRVTGELFF
-	-	TRBV28	TRBJ2-2	TGTGCCAGCAACCTGCAGGGGCCCGGAAACACCGGGGAGCTGTTTTTT	CASNLQGPGNTGELFF
TRBD1	-	TRBV9	TRBJ2-4	TGTGCCAGCAGCGGCCCCGGGACAGGGGGCAATAAAAACATTCAGTACTTC	CASSGPGTGGNKNIQYF
-	-	TRBV7-9	TRBJ2-2	TGTGCCAGCAGCTTAGGCGGGAGGGAGCTGTTTTTT	CASSLGGRELFF
-	-	TRBV19	TRBJ2-7	TGTGCCAGTAGTAGACAGGGAGGAGGCTTCTACGAGCAGTACTTC	CASSRQGGGFYEQYF
TRBD1	once	TRBV6-1	TRBJ1-1	TGTGCCAGCAGATTGGGACAGGTGAACACTGAAGCTTTCTTT	CASRLGQVNTEAFF
-	-	TRBV6-6	TRBJ1-6	TGTGCCAGCAGTTACGGAAACAGAGGGAATTCACCCCTCCACTTT	CASSYGNRGNSPLHF
TRBD2	-	TRBV5-4	TRBJ2-1	TGTGCCAGCAAAGGTGGCGGGAGCGGTTTCAGTGAGCAGTTCTTC	CASKGGGSGFSEQFF
-	-	TRBV11-2	TRBJ2-7	TGTGCCAGCAGCTTAACATTATCGAGCCAGACGTACTTC	CASSLTLSSQTYF
TRBD1	-	TRBV29-1	TRBJ2-7	TGCAGCGTTTTTCCCTCTGGGACAGGGGTCGACGAGCAGTACTTC	CSVFPSGTGVDEQYF
TRBD1	-	TRBV5-1	TRBJ1-2	TGCGCCAGCAGCTCGACAACTCCGGGACAGAGCGCCTATGGCTACACCTTC	CASSSTTPGQSAYGYTF
-	-	TRBV6-5	TRBJ1-5	TGTGCCAGCAGCTTAACAGACAATCAGCCCCAGCATTTT	CASSLTDNQPQHF